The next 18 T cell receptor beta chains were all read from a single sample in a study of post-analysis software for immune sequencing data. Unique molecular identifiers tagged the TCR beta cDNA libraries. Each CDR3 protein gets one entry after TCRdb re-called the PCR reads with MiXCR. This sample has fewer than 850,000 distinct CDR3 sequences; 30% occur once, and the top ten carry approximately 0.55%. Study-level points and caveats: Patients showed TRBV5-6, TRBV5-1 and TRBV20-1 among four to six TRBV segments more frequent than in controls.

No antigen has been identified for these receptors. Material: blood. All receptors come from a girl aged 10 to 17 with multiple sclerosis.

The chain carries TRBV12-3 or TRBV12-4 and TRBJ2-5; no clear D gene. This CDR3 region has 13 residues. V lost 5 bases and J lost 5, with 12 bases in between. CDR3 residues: CASSPSGWETQYF. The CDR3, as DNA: TGTGCCAGCAGTCCTAGTGGGTGGGAGACCCAGTACTTC.

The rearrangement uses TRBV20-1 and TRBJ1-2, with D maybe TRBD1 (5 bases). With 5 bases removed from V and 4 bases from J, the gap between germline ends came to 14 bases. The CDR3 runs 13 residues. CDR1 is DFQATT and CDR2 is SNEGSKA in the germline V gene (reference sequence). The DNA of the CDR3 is TGCAGTGCTGGGACGACCTCCCGCTATGGCTACACCTTC. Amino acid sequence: CSAGTTSRYGYTF.

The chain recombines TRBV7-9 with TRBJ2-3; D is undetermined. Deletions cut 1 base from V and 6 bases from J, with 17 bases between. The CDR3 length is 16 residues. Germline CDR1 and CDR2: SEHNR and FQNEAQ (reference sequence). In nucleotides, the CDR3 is TGTGCCAGCAGCTTAGACGACGGAGTGGGGTTGGATACGCAGTATTTT. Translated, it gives CASSLDDGVGLDTQYF.

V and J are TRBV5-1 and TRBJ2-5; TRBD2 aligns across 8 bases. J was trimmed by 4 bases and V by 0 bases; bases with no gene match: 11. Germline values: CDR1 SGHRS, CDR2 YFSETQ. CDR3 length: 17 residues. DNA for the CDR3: TGCGCCAGCAGCTTGGGGTTTGCGAGCGGGAGTGGAGAGACCCAGTACTTC. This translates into CASSLGFASGSGETQYF.

CDR3: CSAGIGEQYF. As DNA, the CDR3 is TGCAGTGCGGGGATCGGCGAGCAGTACTTC. The chain is built from TRBV20-1 and TRBJ2-7; D call uncertain. Trimming took off 6 bases at V and 6 bases at J, with 9 bases between the two ends. In germline, CDR1 is DFQATT, CDR2 SNEGSKA (reference sequence). The CDR3 sequence is 10 residues long.

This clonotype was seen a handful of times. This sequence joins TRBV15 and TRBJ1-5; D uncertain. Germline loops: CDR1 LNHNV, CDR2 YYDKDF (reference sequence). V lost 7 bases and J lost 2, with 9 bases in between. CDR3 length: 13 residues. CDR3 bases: TGTGCCACCACGCCCGGCGGCAATCAGCCCCAGCATTTT. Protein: CATTPGGNQPQHF.

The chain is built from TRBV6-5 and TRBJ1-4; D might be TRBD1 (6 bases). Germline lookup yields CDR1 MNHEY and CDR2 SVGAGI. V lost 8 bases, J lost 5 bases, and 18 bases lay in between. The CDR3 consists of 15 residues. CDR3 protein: CASRDGGRGNEKLFF. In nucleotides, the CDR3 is TGTGCCAGCCGTGACGGGGGGCGAGGAAATGAAAAACTGTTTTTT.

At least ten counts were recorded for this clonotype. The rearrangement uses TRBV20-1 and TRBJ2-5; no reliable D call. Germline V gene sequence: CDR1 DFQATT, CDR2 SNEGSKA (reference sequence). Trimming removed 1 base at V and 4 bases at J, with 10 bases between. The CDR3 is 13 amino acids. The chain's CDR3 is CSARAGWRETQYF. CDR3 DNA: TGCAGTGCTAGAGCCGGATGGCGAGAGACCCAGTACTTC.

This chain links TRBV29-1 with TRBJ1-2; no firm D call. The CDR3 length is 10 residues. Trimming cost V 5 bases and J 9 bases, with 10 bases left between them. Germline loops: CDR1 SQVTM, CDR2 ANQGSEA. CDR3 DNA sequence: TGCAGCGTTTGGGAGGATAGCTACACCTTC. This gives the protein CSVWEDSYTF.

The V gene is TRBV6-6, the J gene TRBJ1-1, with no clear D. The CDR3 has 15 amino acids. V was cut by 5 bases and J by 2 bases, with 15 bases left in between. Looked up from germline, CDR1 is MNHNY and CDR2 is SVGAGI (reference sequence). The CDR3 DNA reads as TGTGCCAGCAGTACCACGACGGACTTAAACACTGAAGCTTTCTTT. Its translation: CASSTTTDLNTEAFF.

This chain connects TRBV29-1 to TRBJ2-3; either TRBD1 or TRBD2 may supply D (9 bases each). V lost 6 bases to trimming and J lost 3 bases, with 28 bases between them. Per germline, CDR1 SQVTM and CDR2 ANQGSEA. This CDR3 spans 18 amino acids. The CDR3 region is CSVAGTGRAGGMTDTQYF. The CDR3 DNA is TGCAGCGTCGCCGGGACAGGGAGAGCGGGAGGTATGACAGATACGCAGTATTTT.

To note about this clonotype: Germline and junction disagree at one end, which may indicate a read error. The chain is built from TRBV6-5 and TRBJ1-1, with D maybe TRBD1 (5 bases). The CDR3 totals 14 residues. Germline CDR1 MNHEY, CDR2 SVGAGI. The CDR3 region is CASSYFGGSTEALF. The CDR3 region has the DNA TGTGCCAGCAGTTATTTTGGGGGGTCCACTGAAGCTCTCTTT.

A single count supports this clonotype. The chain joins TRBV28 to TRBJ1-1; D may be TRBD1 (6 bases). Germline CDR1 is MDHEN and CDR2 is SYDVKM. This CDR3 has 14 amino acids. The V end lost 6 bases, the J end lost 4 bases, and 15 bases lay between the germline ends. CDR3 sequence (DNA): TGTGCCAGCAGCCCAAGGGGGTGGGCCACTGAAGCTTTCTTT. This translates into CASSPRGWATEAFF.

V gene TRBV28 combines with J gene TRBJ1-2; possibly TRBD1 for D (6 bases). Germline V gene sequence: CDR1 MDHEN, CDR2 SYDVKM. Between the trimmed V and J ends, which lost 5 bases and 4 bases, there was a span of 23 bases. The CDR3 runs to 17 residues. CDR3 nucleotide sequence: TGTGCCAGCAGTCTCCAGGGGACGGGAAACATTTTCTATGGCTACACCTTC. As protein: CASSLQGTGNIFYGYTF.

CDR3 sequence reads: CASSDGTAQETQYF. CDR3 in DNA: TGCGCCAGCAGCGACGGGACAGCACAAGAGACCCAGTACTTC. The chain combines TRBV10-1 with TRBJ2-5, with 7 bases aligning to TRBD1. Germline V lookup: CDR1 WNHNN, CDR2 SYGVQD (reference sequence). The J segment lost 2 bases and the V segment lost 6 bases, leaving 6 bases of the junction unmatched. The CDR3 is made up of 14 amino acids.

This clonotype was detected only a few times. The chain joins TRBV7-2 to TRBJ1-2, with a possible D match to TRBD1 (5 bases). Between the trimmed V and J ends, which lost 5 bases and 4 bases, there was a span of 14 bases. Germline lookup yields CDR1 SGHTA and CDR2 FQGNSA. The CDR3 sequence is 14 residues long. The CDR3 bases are TGTGCCAGCAGCCCCCGCGAAGGGGCCTATGGCTACACCTTC. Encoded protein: CASSPREGAYGYTF.

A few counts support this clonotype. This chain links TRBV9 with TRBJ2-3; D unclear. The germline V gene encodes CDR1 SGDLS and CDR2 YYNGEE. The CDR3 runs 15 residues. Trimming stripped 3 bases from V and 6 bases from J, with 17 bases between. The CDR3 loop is CASSGGSGRGDTQYF. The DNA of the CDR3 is TGTGCCAGCAGCGGTGGTTCGGGCCGAGGCGATACGCAGTATTTT.

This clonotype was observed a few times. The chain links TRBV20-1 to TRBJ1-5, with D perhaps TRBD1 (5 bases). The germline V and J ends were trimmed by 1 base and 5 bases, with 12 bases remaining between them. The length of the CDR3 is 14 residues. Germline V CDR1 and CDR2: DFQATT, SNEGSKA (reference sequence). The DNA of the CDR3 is TGCAGTGCTAGAGGCGGGCAGGGCTATCAGCCCCAGCATTTT. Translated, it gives CSARGGQGYQPQHF.